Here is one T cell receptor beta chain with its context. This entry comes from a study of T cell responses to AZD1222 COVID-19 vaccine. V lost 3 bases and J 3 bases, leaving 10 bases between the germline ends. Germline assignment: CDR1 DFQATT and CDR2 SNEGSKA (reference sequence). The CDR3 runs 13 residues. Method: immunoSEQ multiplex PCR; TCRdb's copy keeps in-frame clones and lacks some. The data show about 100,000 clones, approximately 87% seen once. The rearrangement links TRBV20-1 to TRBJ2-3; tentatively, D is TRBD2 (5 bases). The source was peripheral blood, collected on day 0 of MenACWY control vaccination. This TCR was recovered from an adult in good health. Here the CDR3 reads CSASGRGTDTQYF. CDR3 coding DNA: TGCAGTGCTAGTGGTCGGGGAACAGATACGCAGTATTTT.